The text below deals with one T cell receptor beta chain. This clone appeared a few times. This clone's antigen is unknown. The sample holds no much larger clone one base away, and base qualities are not on file. The sample originates from a study of cytotoxic CD8 clonotypes in ibrutinib-treated CLL (dated by TCRdb to the early 2020s). Looking at the study overall: The cohort had about a dozen relapsed/refractory and approximately 15 treatment-naive patients; 17 to 18 were IGHV unmutated. Responses were partial in around 25 patients and complete in 2; after median roughly 69 months follow-up, about 14 stayed in remission and 12 progressed. Response samples were taken after a median of approximately eleven months on treatment, ranging from roughly 6 to 36 months. On average, each sample yielded 255,043 productive templates and around 100,000 productive rearrangements. Longitudinal samples were available for about 30% of the 86 trial participants. Cryopreserved peripheral blood mononuclear cells were collected before treatment, at response, and at either disease progression or sustained remission. Every remission and progressive disease sample was obtained while ibrutinib was still being received by the patients.

The CDR3 runs 13 amino acids, cysteine and phenylalanine included. Of all the DNA, just the CDR3 is kept, 39 bases in frame from base 1. V is cut by 1 base and J by 7 bases, and the space between the germline ends is 10 bases. CDR1 and CDR2 are read off the germline V gene as MGHRA and YSYEKL. A MiSeq instrument was used for deep resolution sequencing, which targeted depths ranging from 1 in 1 million up to 1 in 200,000 T cells, with coverage averaging 10x for each clonotype. The immunoSEQ hsTCRB Kit was used to generate the TCR beta libraries. From the authors' description of their analysis: ImmunoSEQ Data Assistant and ImmunoSEQ Analyzer were used for data analysis, and V, D and J genes were assigned according to IMGT definitions. Clonality was computed as one minus normalized Shannon entropy of productive rearrangement frequencies, ranging from 0 to 1. Only overrepresented clonotypes making up at least 0.05% of the repertoire of each patient were included in the public clonotype analysis. Repertoires from about a dozen age-matched healthy donors in immuneACCESS were used as clonality controls. Not all clones reach the TCRdb copy of this immuneACCESS table, which keeps in-frame sequences only. Checked studies attribute under half of the gap to unresolved V genes and leave the rest unexplained. That table gives V, J and clone size, and the DNA gave D and trimming. The sample records 40,000 to 60,000 clones, more than 45% of which are singletons. Less than 35% of the sample is taken by the ten largest.

General findings and caveats noted by the study authors: Sampling times were not matched between sustained-remission and progressing patients, and lymph node repertoires were not studied. Clonality increased at ibrutinib response, stayed stable in sustained remission, and fell back toward baseline at progression. At baseline, clonality was higher than in age-matched healthy donors and showed a strong correlation with circulating CD8+ T-cell counts. Public clonotypes were rare and either contracted or stayed stable during treatment, and the rise in clonality at ibrutinib response reflected the expansion of private clonotypes.

Interpreted using the paper, the time point label stands for: about eleven months on ibrutinib. For TCR beta library preparation, about 2.2 micrograms of genomic DNA was extracted from cryopreserved PBMCs. High-throughput TCR beta sequencing was performed on longitudinal blood samples from CLL patients receiving ibrutinib monotherapy. Patients were enrolled in a phase 2 open-label single-center ibrutinib monotherapy trial. The material was PBMCs, obtained after 12 months of ibrutinib treatment. The chain was built from TRBV4-1 and TRBJ1-2; TRBD1 might be the D gene, on 6 matching bases. The source is a human donor with chronic lymphocytic leukemia. CDR3 region: CASSQAGAGGYTF. The nucleotides read TGCGCCAGCAGCCAAGCAGGGGCAGGTGGCTACACCTTC.